This T cell receptor (beta chain) emerged from a study of blood T cell repertoires in COVID-19. On the study more broadly: Acute and convalescent COVID-19 specimens originated in the United States, Italy and Spain. PBMCs, B-cell-depleted T cells, or T cells provided the cDNA or gDNA that made up the material.

Germline CDR1 SGHKS, CDR2 YYEKEE (reference sequence). V shed 5 bases and J shed 2 bases, with 7 bases lying between them. This CDR3 region has 12 residues. In the original analysis: The authors estimated nucleated cell counts from reference gene primer amplification. This table comes from immunoSEQ multiplex PCR, and its TCRdb copy is limited to in-frame clones, with some not included. From that table come the V and J calls and clone size; the DNA was used to work out D and trimming. Seen here are about 210,000 clones, about 88% observed once, and the top ten hold 3%. The sample taken for sequencing was peripheral blood. This clonotype was obtained from a man between 60 and 70 years old with acute or convalescent COVID-19. The chain combines TRBV5-5 with TRBJ1-2; D ambiguous. CDR3 DNA: TGTGCCAGCAGTACAGTAAACTATGGCTACACCTTC. It encodes CASSTVNYGYTF.